Listed below are T cell receptor beta chains from one sample, sequenced in a study of regulatory T cells in long-lasting Graves disease. TCRdb re-analysed the multiplex PCR reads in MiXCR, keeping a single row per CDR3 protein. The sample contains around 450,000 distinct CDR3 sequences, about 15% of which appear only once. Another study also made use of these data, one on T cells in Graves' hyperthyroidism and ophthalmopathy.

This specimen consisted of peripheral blood mononuclear cells (PBMCs), obtained at new diagnosis, from a patient treated with antithyroid drugs. The receptors were gathered from a woman aged 40 to 49 with Graves disease. Each CDR3 is given with its conserved first and last residue. D genes are given only for firm matches. Clone size is not always given. Where it is, it says once, few, many or a class for expanded clones.

V	J	D	size	CDR3	DNA
TRBV5-1	TRBJ2-1	.	.	CASSPTKSSYNEQFF	TGCGCCAGCAGCCCGACCAAGAGCTCCTACAATGAGCAGTTCTTC
TRBV10-2	TRBJ2-5	TRBD2	few	CASSKEGGRAGETQYF	TGCGCCAGCAGTAAGGAGGGCGGGAGGGCCGGTGAGACCCAGTACTTC
TRBV6-1	TRBJ2-2	.	few	CASSAPDTDTGELFF	TGTGCCAGCAGCGCCCCTGACACCGACACCGGGGAGCTGTTTTTT
TRBV2	TRBJ2-1	.	many	CASITVLDEQFF	TGTGCCAGCATTACCGTACTAGATGAGCAGTTCTTC
TRBV4-1	TRBJ2-7	.	many	CASSQGATYEQYF	TGCGCCAGCAGCCAAGGGGCCACATACGAGCAGTACTTC
TRBV7-2	TRBJ2-7	.	many	CASSLGWAGEQYF	TGTGCCAGCAGCTTAGGATGGGCGGGTGAGCAGTACTTC
TRBV20-1	TRBJ2-5	TRBD2	many	CSASHAAAGGQETQYF	TGCAGTGCTAGCCACGCCGCAGCGGGAGGACAAGAGACCCAGTACTTC
TRBV28	TRBJ2-1	.	many	CASSSLQNNEQFF	TGTGCCAGCAGTTCCCTCCAGAACAATGAGCAGTTCTTC
TRBV6-2/TRBV6-3	TRBJ1-1	TRBD1	once	CASSYEGQKNMNTEAFF	TGTGCCAGCAGTTACGAGGGACAGAAGAACATGAACACTGAAGCCTTCTTT
TRBV28	TRBJ1-1	.	many	CASSASQVSNTEAFF	TGTGCCAGCAGTGCCTCACAGGTGTCGAACACTGAAGCTTTCTTT
TRBV5-1	TRBJ2-5	.	many	CASSLGTGGQETQYF	TGTGCCAGCAGTTTAGGGACTGGGGGCCAAGAGACCCAGTACTTC
TRBV18	TRBJ2-6	.	many	CASSQLSSGANVLTF	TGTGCCAGCTCCCAACTGAGCTCTGGGGCCAACGTCCTGACTTTC
TRBV19	TRBJ1-5	.	few	CASSMSLGSDSNQPQHF	TGTGCCAGTAGTATGTCTCTTGGGAGCGATAGCAATCAGCCCCAGCATTTT
TRBV20-1	TRBJ2-5	TRBD1	many	CSARDHRGTLQETQYF	TGCAGTGCTAGAGATCACAGGGGGACCCTACAAGAGACCCAGTACTTC
TRBV20-1	TRBJ2-1	TRBD2	.	CSARDGLAGSGEQFF	TGCAGTGCTAGAGATGGACTAGCGGGAAGCGGGGAGCAGTTCTTC
TRBV10-1	TRBJ2-7	TRBD1	many	CARGQASSYEQYF	TGCGCCAGAGGACAGGCAAGCTCCTACGAGCAGTACTTC